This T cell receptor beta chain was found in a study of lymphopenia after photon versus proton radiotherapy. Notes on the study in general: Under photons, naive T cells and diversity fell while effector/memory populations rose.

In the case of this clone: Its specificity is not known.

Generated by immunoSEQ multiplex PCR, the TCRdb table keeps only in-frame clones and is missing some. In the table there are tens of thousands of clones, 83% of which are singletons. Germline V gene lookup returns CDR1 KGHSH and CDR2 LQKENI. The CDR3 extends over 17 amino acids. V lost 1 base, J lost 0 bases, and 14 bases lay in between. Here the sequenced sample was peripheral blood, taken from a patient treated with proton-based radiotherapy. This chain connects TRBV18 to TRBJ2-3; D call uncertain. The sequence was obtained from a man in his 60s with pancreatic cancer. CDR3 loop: CASSPQNGISSTDTQYF. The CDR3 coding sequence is TGTGCCAGCTCACCACAAAACGGAATATCTAGCACAGATACGCAGTATTTT. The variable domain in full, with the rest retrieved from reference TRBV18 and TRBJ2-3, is NAGVMQNPRHLVRRRGQEARLRCSPMKGHSHVYWYRQLPEEGLKFMVYLQKENIIDESGMPKERFSAEFPKEGPSILRIQQVVRGDSAAYFCASSPQNGISSTDTQYFGPGTRLTVL.